A single sample is the source of the 3 T cell receptor beta chains below, sequenced in a study of technical replicates of blood from a few donors. Using immunoSEQ multiplex PCR, the repertoire was profiled, and TCRdb retains in-frame clones only, with some absent. The sample lists about 60,000 clones; 80% to 95% were seen once. The sample was PBMCs. The receptors were gathered from a human donor in good health. Some clones in this sample may be carry-over from other donors' samples.

The chain has TRBV13 and TRBJ2-7; TRBD2 matches at 16 bases. Per the germline V gene, CDR1 is PRHDT and CDR2 is FYEKMQ (reference sequence). The CDR3 has 16 residues. The J segment lost 6 bases and the V segment lost 3 bases, leaving 5 bases of the junction unmatched. The CDR3 DNA sequence: TGTGCCAGCAGCTTGGGGACTAGCGGGAGGGCAAGCGAGCAGTACTTC. Translating it yields CASSLGTSGRASEQYF. The full variable domain, its missing parts supplied by reference TRBV13 and TRBJ2-7, is AAGVIQSPRHLIKEKRETATLKCYPIPRHDTVYWYQQGPGQDPQFLISFYEKMQSDKGSIPDRFSAQQFSDYHSELNMSSLELGDSALYFCASSLGTSGRASEQYFGPGTRLTVT.

V and J are TRBV27 and TRBJ1-6, with unresolved D. Germline V gene lookup returns CDR1 MNHEY and CDR2 SMNVEV (reference sequence). Trimming took 5 bases from V and 9 from J, leaving 14 bases between them. The CDR3 sequence is 14 residues long. The CDR3 sequence is CASSTPGFSSPLHF. CDR3 in DNA: TGTGCCAGCAGTACCCCGGGGTTTTCTTCACCCCTCCACTTT.

The chain couples TRBV2 to TRBJ1-4; D is ambiguous. The CDR3 loop spans 14 amino acids. Looked up from germline, CDR1 is SNHLY and CDR2 is FYNNEI. V was shortened by 5 bases and J by 8 bases, with 15 bases between the two germline ends. The CDR3 DNA is TGTGCCAGCAGTCCCGGGTCCCTGCTGGAAAAACTGTTTTTT. Protein sequence: CASSPGSLLEKLFF.